The 17 T cell receptor beta chains in this list originate from one sample, sequenced in a study of blood T cell repertoires in COVID-19. This table comes from immunoSEQ multiplex PCR, and its TCRdb copy is limited to in-frame clones, with some not included. The sample lists under 250,000 clones, over 75% occurring once. The material sequenced was PBMCs or T cells enriched from blood (not recorded which). The receptors originated from a middle-aged woman who had been exposed to COVID-19.

V gene TRBV28 combines with J gene TRBJ1-4, with D maybe TRBD1 (6 bases). Germline V CDR1 and CDR2: MDHEN, SYDVKM. The CDR3 has 17 residues. The germline V and J ends were trimmed by 1 base and 7 bases, with 19 bases remaining between them. The CDR3 is CASSLFPGGLGGEKLFF. The CDR3 coding sequence is TGTGCCAGCAGTTTATTCCCCGGGGGGTTAGGGGGTGAAAAACTGTTTTTT.

This clone has a handful of counts. The chain combines TRBV27 with TRBJ2-7; D is possibly TRBD1 (6 bases). The length of the CDR3 is 15 residues. CDR1 MNHEY and CDR2 SMNVEV come from the germline V gene (reference sequence). The germline V and J ends were trimmed by 5 bases and 2 bases, with 16 bases remaining between them. The CDR3 region is CASSIQTGLAYEQYF. The CDR3 coding sequence is TGTGCCAGCAGTATCCAGACAGGTCTTGCCTACGAGCAGTACTTC.

V and J are TRBV9 and TRBJ2-1; TRBD2 aligns across 14 bases. The CDR3 runs 16 residues. Germline-derived CDR1 and CDR2 are SGDLS and YYNGEE. Trimming at V came to 3 bases and at J to 10 bases, leaving 9 bases not matched to a gene. The CDR3: CASSAGTSGSSGEQFF. Written as DNA, the CDR3 is TGTGCCAGCAGCGCGGGGACTAGCGGGAGCTCCGGGGAGCAGTTCTTC.

The chain couples TRBV5-1 to TRBJ2-3; 10 bases match TRBD1. V lost 4 bases to trimming and J lost 5 bases; unmatched junction nucleotides: 7. The germline V gene encodes CDR1 SGHRS and CDR2 YFSETQ. The CDR3 spans 15 residues. CDR3 loop: CASSPGQGVQDTQYF. Here the CDR3 DNA reads TGCGCCAGCAGCCCCGGACAGGGGGTACAAGATACGCAGTATTTT. Using reference TRBV5-1 and TRBJ2-3 for the parts outside the CDR3, the full variable domain is KAGVTQTPRYLIKTRGQQVTLSCSPISGHRSVSWYQQTPGQGLQFLFEYFSETQRNKGNFPGRFSGRQFSNSRSEMNVSTLELGDSALYLCASSPGQGVQDTQYFGPGTRLTVL.

This chain uses TRBV7-9 with TRBJ1-4; 9 nucleotides align to TRBD1. This CDR3 comprises 15 residues. CDR1 is SEHNR, CDR2 FQNEAQ, per germline (reference sequence). V was clipped by 5 bases and J by 7 bases; unmatched bases: 8. Written as DNA, the CDR3 is TGTGCCAGCAGCAGAACGGGGACAGGGCGTGAAAAACTGTTTTTT. It translates to CASSRTGTGREKLFF.

The J gene is TRBJ1-1, the V gene TRBV25-1, with TRBD1 as a possible D gene (6 bases). Germline loops: CDR1 MGHDK, CDR2 SYGVNS. V was cut by 1 base and J by 4 bases, with 10 bases left in between. This CDR3 contains 14 residues. CDR3 residues: CASSESGVGTEAFF. The CDR3, as DNA: TGTGCCAGCAGTGAATCAGGGGTGGGCACTGAAGCTTTCTTT.

The rearrangement links TRBV28 to TRBJ2-7, with TRBD1 as a possible D gene (6 bases). The germline CDR1 and CDR2 sequences are MDHEN and SYDVKM. CDR3 size: 13 residues. Deletions cut 8 bases from V and 5 bases from J, with 16 bases between. The CDR3 DNA sequence: TGTGCCAGCGGGGTAAACAGGGTTAACGAGCAGTACTTC. Its translation: CASGVNRVNEQYF.

In the case of this clone: One junction end disagrees with the germline gene, perhaps due to a read error. The gene calls are TRBV6-1 and TRBJ1-6; D is possibly TRBD1 (6 bases). Germline CDR1 and CDR2: MNHNS and SASEGT. This CDR3 is built from 17 residues. The chain's CDR3 is CASREGPYRARSSPLHF. CDR3 sequence (DNA): TGTGCCAGCAGGGAAGGACCCTACAGGGCTCGATCATCACCCCTCCACTTT.

V gene TRBV5-1 combines with J gene TRBJ1-1, with D uncertain. Germline CDR1 SGHRS, CDR2 YFSETQ. Trimming cost V 0 bases and J 0 bases, with 12 bases left between them. CDR3 length: 16 amino acids. CDR3 amino acids: CASSLVHTIMNTEAFF. The CDR3 DNA sequence: TGCGCCAGCAGCTTGGTGCACACAATCATGAACACTGAAGCTTTCTTT.

As regards this clone: In the same sample, other DNA sequences code for this CDR3. This chain links TRBV5-1 with TRBJ1-3, with D possibly being TRBD1 (6 bases). Germline loops: CDR1 SGHRS, CDR2 YFSETQ. This CDR3 is 15 amino acids long. Trimming pared 0 bases from V and 1 base from J, leaving 8 bases between. CDR3 sequence (DNA): TGCGCCAGCAGCTTGGACACAGGGTCTGGAAACACCATATATTTT. Translated: CASSLDTGSGNTIYF. Full variable domain (outside the CDR3, taken from reference TRBV5-1 and TRBJ1-3): KAGVTQTPRYLIKTRGQQVTLSCSPISGHRSVSWYQQTPGQGLQFLFEYFSETQRNKGNFPGRFSGRQFSNSRSEMNVSTLELGDSALYLCASSLDTGSGNTIYFGEGSWLTVV.

The gene calls are TRBV11-2 and TRBJ1-6; D is possibly TRBD1 (6 bases). Germline-derived CDR1 and CDR2 are SGHAT and FQNNGV. V shed 5 bases and J shed 10 bases, with 18 bases lying between them. This CDR3 is built from 15 residues. The CDR3 loop is CASSPQGGIRSPLHF. CDR3 in DNA: TGTGCCAGCAGCCCACAGGGTGGTATTCGGTCACCCCTCCACTTT.

The chain couples TRBV7-2 to TRBJ1-1; TRBD1 is a possible D gene (6 bases). V shed 4 bases and J shed 0 bases, with 12 bases lying between them. In germline, CDR1 is SGHTA, CDR2 FQGNSA. The CDR3 is 15 amino acids. This CDR3 is CASSWTVTVNTEAFF. CDR3 sequence (DNA): TGTGCCAGCAGCTGGACAGTAACGGTGAACACTGAAGCTTTCTTT.

The chain joins TRBV3-1 (or the pseudogene TRBV3-2) to TRBJ1-4; 8 positions agree with TRBD1. After removal of 3 bases from V and 8 bases from J, the junction contained 8 bases not matched to a gene. The germline gives CDR1 LGHDT, CDR2 YNNKEL (reference sequence). This CDR3 comprises 15 residues. In nucleotides, the CDR3 is TGTGCCAGCAGCCAGGGACAGGCGACGGGAGAAAAACTGTTTTTT. Its protein is CASSQGQATGEKLFF.

This clone was detected a few times. The J gene is TRBJ1-5, the V gene TRBV28; TRBD1 aligns across 7 bases. CDR3 size: 15 residues. Per germline, CDR1 MDHEN and CDR2 SYDVKM. V lost 5 bases to trimming and J lost 2 bases; unmatched junction nucleotides: 6. CDR3 sequence reads: CASSTGDWGNQPQHF. The CDR3 DNA sequence: TGTGCCAGCAGTACAGGGGATTGGGGCAATCAGCCCCAGCATTTT.

This clone was detected only once. The V gene is TRBV25-1, the J gene TRBJ2-1, with D possibly TRBD2 on 7 matching bases. CDR3 length: 15 amino acids. The V end was cut by 4 bases, the J end by 7 bases, with 17 bases between. The germline gives CDR1 MGHDK, CDR2 SYGVNS. CDR3 region: CASSGGGRVWNEQFF. The CDR3 nucleotides read TGTGCCAGCAGTGGGGGGGGCCGGGTGTGGAATGAGCAGTTCTTC. Using reference TRBV25-1 and TRBJ2-1 for the parts outside the CDR3, the full variable domain is EADIYQTPRYLVIGTGKKITLECSQTMGHDKMYWYQQDPGMELHLIHYSYGVNSTEKGDLSSESTVSRIRTEHFPLTLESARPSHTSQYLCASSGGGRVWNEQFFGPGTRLTVL.

The rearrangement joins TRBV18 to TRBJ1-5; 10 bases agree with TRBD1. The V segment lost 3 bases and the J segment 3 bases; nucleotides outside the gene matches: 5. CDR1 and CDR2 (germline): KGHSH, LQKENI. The CDR3 has 16 amino acids. In nucleotides, the CDR3 is TGTGCCAGCTCACCCGGACAGGGGGGGACCAATCAGCCCCAGCATTTT. It codes for CASSPGQGGTNQPQHF.

The chain is built from TRBV19 and TRBJ2-2, with 7 nucleotides matching TRBD2. Trimming removed 7 bases from V and 1 base from J; junction bases left unmatched: 9. The CDR3 is 16 amino acids. Looked up from germline, CDR1 is LNHDA and CDR2 is SQIVND (reference sequence). CDR3 nucleotides: TGTGCCAGTACCACGATAGGGAGGGGGAACACCGGGGAGCTGTTTTTT. This sequence encodes CASTTIGRGNTGELFF.